These 10 T cell receptor beta chains were all obtained from the same sample, sequenced in a study of T cells in women clearing cervical HPV infection. The table came from immunoSEQ multiplex PCR; TCRdb's copy has only in-frame clones and leaves some out. The sample yields approximately 35,000 clones, of which the top ten take up roughly 1.6%. Sequencing was carried out using blood buffy coat. The source of these receptors is a woman between 18 and 69 years old with a cervical HPV16 infection that either progressed to CIN3+ or cleared (not recorded which).

Regarding this clone: The CDR3 extends 3 residues past the end of the read, so its final part is completed from the germline J gene. This sequence joins TRBV12-3 or TRBV12-4 and TRBJ2-3; D uncertain. The CDR3 extends over 15 amino acids. Trimming left V 6 bases short and J 6 bases short, with 19 bases between. Incomplete CDR3 DNA: TGTGCCAGCAGCCCACAAGCCACCCTCGGGGATACG. Translating it yields CASSPQATLGDT. The complete CDR3 reads CASSPQATLGDTQYF.

About this clone: The read gets to within 3 residues of the CDR3 end, and the germline J gene fills in the rest. The chain couples TRBV7-2 to TRBJ2-5; D remains ambiguous. Germline V CDR1 and CDR2: SGHTA, FQGNSA. Trimming took off 4 bases at V and 5 bases at J, with 11 bases between the two ends. The CDR3 extends over 13 amino acids. CDR3: CASSSSSRETQYF. CDR3 DNA (partial): TGTGCCAGCAGCTCCTCCTCCCGGGAGACC.

Remarks on this clone: The CDR3 end lies 3 residues beyond the end of the read and is filled in from the germline J gene. The V and J genes are TRBV5-1 and TRBJ2-3, with D possibly matching TRBD2 (6 bases). The germline V gene has CDR1 SGHRS and CDR2 YFSETQ. CDR3 size: 15 residues. The sequenced CDR3 bases are TGCGCCAGCAGCTTCGGGGGAGTTAGGCAAGAGACG. Protein: CASSFGGVRQET. The full CDR3 reads CASSFGGVRQETQYF.

As concerns this clone: The CDR3 end falls 3 residues outside the read, so it is completed with the germline J gene. The chain has TRBV30 and TRBJ2-1, with a tentative D call TRBD2 (6 bases). The CDR3 is 18 residues long. The V and J ends lost 4 bases and 0 bases respectively, with 22 bases between them. Germline loops: CDR1 GTSNPN, CDR2 SVGIG (reference sequence). The CDR3 DNA, read in part, is TGTGCCTGGACGAAAACAAGGACTACGTCGCGCTCCTACAATGAG. Its translation: CAWTKTRTTSRSYNE. The entire CDR3 reads CAWTKTRTTSRSYNEQFF. The full variable domain, in which reference TRBV30 and TRBJ2-1 provide the parts outside the CDR3, is SQTIHQWPATLVQPVGSPLSLECTVEGTSNPNLYWYRQAAGRGLQLLFYSVGIGQISSEVPQNLSASRPQDRQFILSSKKLLLSDSGFYLCAWTKTRTTSRSYNEQFFGPGTRLTVL.

About this clone: The read ends 3 residues before the CDR3 terminus; that terminus is restored from the germline J gene. The rearrangement links TRBV20-1 to TRBJ1-4; D might be TRBD1 (6 bases). CDR3 length: 17 amino acids. Looked up from germline, CDR1 is DFQATT and CDR2 is SNEGSKA (reference sequence). This chain's CDR3 is CSARSPGTNGPNSPLFF. The CDR3 bases that were read are TGCAGTGCTAGATCGCCGGGGACAAACGGCCCTAATTCACCA.

Turning to this clone: The read ends 3 residues before the CDR3 terminus; that terminus is restored from the germline J gene. The rearrangement joins TRBV20-1 to TRBJ1-5, with no clear D. Trimming took 2 bases from V and 4 from J, leaving 21 bases between them. The CDR3 is 17 amino acids. Germline V gene sequence: CDR1 DFQATT, CDR2 SNEGSKA (reference sequence). CDR3 loop: CSARPDLGHRPNQPQHF. CDR3 DNA, as far as it was read: TGCAGTGCTAGACCCGATCTGGGCCACCGGCCAAATCAGCCC.

For this clone: Sequencing ends 3 residues short of the CDR3 end; the germline J gene provides the rest. The rearrangement joins TRBV2 to TRBJ2-5; TRBD1 matches 7 bases. Per germline, CDR1 SNHLY and CDR2 FYNNEI. The CDR3 contains 14 residues. V gave up 8 bases and J gave up 7 bases; unmatched junction bases: 13. The CDR3 sequence is CASHRTGLRGTQYF. The DNA read from the CDR3 is TGTGCCAGCCACCGGACAGGCCTCAGGGGGACC.

As regards this clone: The sequence runs out 3 residues before the end of the CDR3; the remainder is reconstructed from the germline J gene. V is TRBV30 and J is TRBJ1-1, with TRBD1 identical over 7 bases. There are 14 residues in the CDR3. Germline CDR1 and CDR2: GTSNPN and SVGIG (reference sequence). Germline trimming cut 3 bases from V and 1 base from J; bases unmatched to any gene: 5. The CDR3: CAWSRDRENTEAFF. Incomplete CDR3 DNA: TGTGCCTGGAGCCGGGACAGAGAGAACACTGAA.

Concerning this clone itself: The read terminates 3 residues before the CDR3 end, so the remaining end is supplied by the germline J gene. The chain links TRBV27 to TRBJ1-6, with unresolved D. Trimming took 5 bases from V and 8 from J, leaving 7 bases between them. The CDR3 length is 12 residues. Germline V CDR1 and CDR2: MNHEY, SMNVEV (reference sequence). The CDR3 bases that were read are TGTGCCAGCAGTGAGGGCTATTCACCC. It translates to CASSEGYSP. The whole CDR3 is CASSEGYSPLHF.

Regarding this clone: The CDR3 extends 3 residues past the end of the read, so its final part is completed from the germline J gene. The chain couples TRBV15 to TRBJ2-3, with D perhaps being TRBD1 or TRBD2 (6 bases each). Germline V gene data show CDR1 as LNHNV and CDR2 as YYDKDF (reference sequence). The CDR3 runs to 16 residues. V was trimmed by 3 bases and J by 0 bases, leaving 13 bases between them. CDR3 region: CATSRGGQPSTDTQYF. The DNA read from the CDR3 is TGTGCCACCAGCAGGGGAGGACAGCCTAGCACAGATACG.